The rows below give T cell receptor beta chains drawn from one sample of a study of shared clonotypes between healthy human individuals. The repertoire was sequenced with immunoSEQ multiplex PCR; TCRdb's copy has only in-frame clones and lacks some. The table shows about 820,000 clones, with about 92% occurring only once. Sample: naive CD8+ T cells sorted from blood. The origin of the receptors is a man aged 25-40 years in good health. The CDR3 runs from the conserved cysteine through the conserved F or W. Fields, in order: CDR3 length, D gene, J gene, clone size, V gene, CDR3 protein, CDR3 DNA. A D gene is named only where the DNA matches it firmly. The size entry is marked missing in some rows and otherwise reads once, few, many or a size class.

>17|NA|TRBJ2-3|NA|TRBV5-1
CASTVGRGNEVADTQYF
TGCGCCAGCACCGTGGGCCGTGGGAATGAAGTGGCAGATACGCAGTATTTT
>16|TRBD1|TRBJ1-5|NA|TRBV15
CATRETGGLSNQPQHF
TGTGCCACCAGGGAAACAGGGGGTCTTAGCAATCAGCCCCAGCATTTT
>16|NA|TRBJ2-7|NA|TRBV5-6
CASSLGVFSAGNEQYF
TGTGCCAGCAGCTTGGGGGTGTTTTCGGCTGGAAACGAGCAGTACTTC
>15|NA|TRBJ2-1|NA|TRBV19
CASSISRDPNNEQFF
TGTGCCAGTAGTATCTCCCGGGACCCGAACAATGAGCAGTTCTTC
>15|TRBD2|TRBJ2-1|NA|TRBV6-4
CASSAGLGEYNEQFF
TGTGCCAGCAGTGCCGGACTAGGAGAATACAATGAGCAGTTCTTC
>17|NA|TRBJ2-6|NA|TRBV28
CASSSDRLDSGANVLTF
TGTGCCAGCAGTTCCGACAGGTTAGACTCTGGGGCCAACGTCCTGACTTTC
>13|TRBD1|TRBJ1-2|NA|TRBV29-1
CSVPGQADPGYTF
TGCAGCGTCCCCGGACAGGCCGACCCCGGCTACACCTTC
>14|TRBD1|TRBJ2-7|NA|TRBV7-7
CASSLDRDNYEQYF
TGTGCCAGCAGCTTGGACAGGGACAACTACGAGCAGTACTTC
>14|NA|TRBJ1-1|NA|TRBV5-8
CASSLVALNTEAFF
TGTGCCAGCAGCTTGGTCGCCTTGAACACTGAAGCTTTCTTT
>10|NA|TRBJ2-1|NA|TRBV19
CASSGGEQFF
TGTGCCAGTAGTGGCGGGGAGCAGTTCTTC
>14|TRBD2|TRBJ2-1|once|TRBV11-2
CASMGLAGVDEQFF
TGTGCCAGCATGGGACTAGCGGGAGTCGATGAGCAGTTCTTC
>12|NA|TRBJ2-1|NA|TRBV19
CATGRGNNEQFF
TGTGCCACCGGCCGTGGTAACAATGAGCAGTTCTTC
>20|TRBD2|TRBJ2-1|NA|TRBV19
CASSSTPGLAGGGSYNEQFF
TGTGCCAGTAGTTCAACGCCGGGACTAGCGGGAGGTGGGTCCTACAATGAGCAGTTCTTC
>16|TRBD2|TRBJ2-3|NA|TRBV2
CASTAGLGLPADTQYF
TGTGCCAGCACAGCGGGACTAGGCTTGCCCGCAGATACGCAGTATTTT
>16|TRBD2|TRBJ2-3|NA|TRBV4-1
CASSQGTSGRTDTQYF
TGCGCCAGCAGCCAAGGAACTAGCGGACGCACAGATACGCAGTATTTT
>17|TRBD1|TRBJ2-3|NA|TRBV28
CASSPGTEQVSTDTQYF
TGTGCCAGCAGTCCGGGGACAGAGCAGGTCAGCACAGATACGCAGTATTTT
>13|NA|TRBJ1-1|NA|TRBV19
CASSIALNTEAFF
TGTGCCAGTAGTATAGCTCTGAACACTGAAGCTTTCTTT
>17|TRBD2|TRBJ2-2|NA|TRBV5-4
CASSLRLAGVGTGELFF
TGTGCCAGCAGCTTGAGATTAGCGGGAGTTGGTACCGGGGAGCTGTTTTTT
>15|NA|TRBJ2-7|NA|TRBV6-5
CASRDSPNSMDEQYF
TGTGCCAGCAGGGACTCACCGAACTCGATGGACGAGCAGTACTTC
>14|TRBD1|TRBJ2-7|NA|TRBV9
CASSVGGTAYEQYF
TGTGCCAGCAGCGTAGGTGGGACAGCCTACGAGCAGTACTTC
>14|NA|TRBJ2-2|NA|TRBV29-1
CSVEVTKNTGELFF
TGCAGCGTTGAGGTGACAAAGAACACCGGGGAGCTGTTTTTT
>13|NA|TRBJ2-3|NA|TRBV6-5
CASSHDSTDTQYF
TGTGCCAGCAGTCACGACAGCACAGATACGCAGTATTTT
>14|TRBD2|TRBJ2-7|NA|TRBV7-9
CASSTSGRPYEQYF
TGTGCCAGCAGCACTAGCGGGAGACCCTACGAGCAGTACTTC
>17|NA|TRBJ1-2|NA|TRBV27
CASSFLGAQSNNYGYTF
TGTGCCAGCAGTTTTCTTGGGGCCCAATCTAACAACTATGGCTACACCTTC
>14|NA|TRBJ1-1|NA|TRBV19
CASSMAQPNTEAFF
TGTGCCAGTAGTATGGCTCAGCCGAACACTGAAGCTTTCTTT
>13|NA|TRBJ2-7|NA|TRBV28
CASSSRGGYEQYF
TGTGCCAGCAGTTCGAGGGGGGGCTACGAGCAGTACTTC
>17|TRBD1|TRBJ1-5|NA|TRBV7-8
CASSLGRDRGPNQPQHF
TGTGCCAGCAGCTTAGGCCGGGACAGGGGGCCCAATCAGCCCCAGCATTTT
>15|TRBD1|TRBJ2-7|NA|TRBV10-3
CAISPYTGARDEQYF
TGTGCCATCAGTCCTTATACAGGGGCCCGTGACGAGCAGTACTTC
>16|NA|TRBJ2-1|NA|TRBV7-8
CASSLRSSVGNNEQFF
TGTGCCAGCAGCTTACGGTCGTCGGTAGGGAACAATGAGCAGTTCTTC
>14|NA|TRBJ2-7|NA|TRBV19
CASSPTGATYEQYF
TGTGCCAGTAGTCCCACTGGGGCCACCTACGAGCAGTACTTC
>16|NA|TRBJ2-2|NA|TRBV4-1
CASSQQTTSNTGELFF
TGCGCCAGCAGCCAACAAACGACATCGAACACCGGGGAGCTGTTTTTT
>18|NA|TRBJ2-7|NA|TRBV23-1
CASTHVATMRASNYEQYF
TGCGCCAGCACTCATGTGGCAACAATGAGAGCATCCAACTACGAGCAGTACTTC
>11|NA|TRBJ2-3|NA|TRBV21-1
CASSSTDTQYF
TGTGCCAGTTCTAGCACAGATACGCAGTATTTT
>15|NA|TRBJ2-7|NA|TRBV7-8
CASSPPPRGSYEQYF
TGTGCCAGCAGCCCCCCACCCCGCGGTTCTTACGAGCAGTACTTC
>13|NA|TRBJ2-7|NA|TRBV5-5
CASSRDWLLEQYF
TGTGCCAGCAGCCGGGACTGGTTGCTCGAGCAGTACTTC
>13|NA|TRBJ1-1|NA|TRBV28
CASSLGGNTEAFF
TGTGCCAGCAGTTTAGGAGGGAACACTGAAGCTTTCTTT
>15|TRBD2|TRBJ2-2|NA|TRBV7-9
CASSEGTSATGELFF
TGTGCCAGCAGCGAAGGGACTAGCGCTACCGGGGAGCTGTTTTTT
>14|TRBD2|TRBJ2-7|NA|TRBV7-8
CASSLPAGDYEQYF
TGTGCCAGCAGCTTACCGGCGGGAGACTACGAGCAGTACTTC